What follows is one TCR beta chain and its context. Germline trimming cut 5 bases from V and 0 bases from J; bases unmatched to any gene: 5. CDR1 and CDR2 (germline): PRHDT, FYEKMQ (reference sequence). The CDR3 extends over 16 amino acids. The source of the sample is a study of blood T cell repertoires in COVID-19. Whole-study context: COVID-19 samples collected from the United States, Italy and Spain covered acute and convalescent phases. The cDNA or gDNA used as material had been derived from T cells, B-cell-depleted T cells, or PBMCs.

Per the study methods: Estimation of nucleated cell counts was performed using reference gene primer amplification. Using immunoSEQ multiplex PCR, the repertoire was profiled, and TCRdb retains in-frame clones only, with some absent. That table is the source of V, J and clone size, and D and trimming were worked out from the DNA. The data show some 200,000 clones, about 85% seen once. What was sequenced was peripheral blood. The sequence came from a man in his forties or fifties who had recovered from COVID-19. The chain has TRBV13 and TRBJ2-1, with 9 bases matching TRBD2. The CDR3 region is CASSPLAGPSYNEQFF. The DNA of the CDR3 is TGTGCCAGCAGCCCCCTAGCGGGACCCTCCTACAATGAGCAGTTCTTC.